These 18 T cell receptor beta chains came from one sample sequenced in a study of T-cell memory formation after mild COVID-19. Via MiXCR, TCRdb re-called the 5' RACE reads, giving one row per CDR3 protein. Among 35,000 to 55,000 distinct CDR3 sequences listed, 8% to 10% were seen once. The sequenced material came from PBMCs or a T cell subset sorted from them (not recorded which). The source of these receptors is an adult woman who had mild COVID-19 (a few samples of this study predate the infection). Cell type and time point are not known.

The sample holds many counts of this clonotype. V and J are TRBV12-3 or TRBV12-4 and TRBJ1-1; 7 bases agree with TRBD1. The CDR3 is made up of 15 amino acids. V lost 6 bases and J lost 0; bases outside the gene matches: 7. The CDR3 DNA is TGTGCCAGCAGACCGGGACAGAACCTGAACACTGAAGCTTTCTTT. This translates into CASRPGQNLNTEAFF.

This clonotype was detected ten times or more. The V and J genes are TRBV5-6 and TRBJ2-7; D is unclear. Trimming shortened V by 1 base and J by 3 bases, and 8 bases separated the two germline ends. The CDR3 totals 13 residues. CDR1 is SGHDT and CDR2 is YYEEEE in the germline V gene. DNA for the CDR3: TGTGCCAGCAGCTTGCAAAACATCTACGAGCAGTACTTC. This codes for CASSLQNIYEQYF.

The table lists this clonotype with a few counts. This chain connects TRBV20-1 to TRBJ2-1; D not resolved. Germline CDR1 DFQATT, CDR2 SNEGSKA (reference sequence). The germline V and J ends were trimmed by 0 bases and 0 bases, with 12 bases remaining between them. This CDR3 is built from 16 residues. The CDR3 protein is CSARDRLRSSYNEQFF. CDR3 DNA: TGCAGTGCTAGAGATAGACTGAGAAGCTCCTACAATGAGCAGTTCTTC.

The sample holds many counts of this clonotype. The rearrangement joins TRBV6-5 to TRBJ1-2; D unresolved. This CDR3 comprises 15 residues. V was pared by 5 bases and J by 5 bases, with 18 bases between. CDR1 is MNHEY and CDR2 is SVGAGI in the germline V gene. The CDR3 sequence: CASSPDVSHDYGYTF. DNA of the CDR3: TGTGCCAGCAGTCCGGACGTTAGTCACGATTATGGCTACACCTTC.

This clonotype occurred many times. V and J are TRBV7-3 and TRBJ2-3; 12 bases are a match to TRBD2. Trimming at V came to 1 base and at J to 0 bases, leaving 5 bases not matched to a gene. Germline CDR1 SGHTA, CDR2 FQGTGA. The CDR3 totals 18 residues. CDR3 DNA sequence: TGTGCCAGCAGCTTAATGGCTAGCGGGGGGGCTAGCACAGATACGCAGTATTTT. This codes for CASSLMASGGASTDTQYF. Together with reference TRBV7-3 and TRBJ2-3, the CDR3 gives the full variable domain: GAGVSQTPSNKVTEKGKYVELRCDPISGHTALYWYRQSLGQGPEFLIYFQGTGAADDSGLPNDRFFAVRPEGSVSTLKIQRTERGDSAVYLCASSLMASGGASTDTQYFGPGTRLTVL.

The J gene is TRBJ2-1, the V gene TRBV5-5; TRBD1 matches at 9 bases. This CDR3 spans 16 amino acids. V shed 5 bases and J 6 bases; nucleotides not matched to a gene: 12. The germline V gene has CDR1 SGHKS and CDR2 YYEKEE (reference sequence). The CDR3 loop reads CASRYSGQGNFNEQFF. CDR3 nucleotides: TGTGCCAGCAGGTACTCGGGACAGGGAAATTTCAATGAGCAGTTCTTC.

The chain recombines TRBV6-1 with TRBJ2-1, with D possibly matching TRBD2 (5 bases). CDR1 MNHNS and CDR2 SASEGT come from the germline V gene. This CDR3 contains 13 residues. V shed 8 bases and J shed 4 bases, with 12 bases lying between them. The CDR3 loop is CASGLGLYNEQFF. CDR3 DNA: TGTGCCAGCGGACTCGGCCTATACAATGAGCAGTTCTTC.

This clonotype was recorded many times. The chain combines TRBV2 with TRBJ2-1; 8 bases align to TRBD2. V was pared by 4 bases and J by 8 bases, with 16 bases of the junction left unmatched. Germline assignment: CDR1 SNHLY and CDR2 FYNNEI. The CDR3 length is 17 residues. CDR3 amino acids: CASSVKAVGLVRHEQFF. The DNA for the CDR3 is TGTGCCAGCAGTGTTAAAGCTGTGGGACTAGTAAGGCATGAGCAGTTCTTC.

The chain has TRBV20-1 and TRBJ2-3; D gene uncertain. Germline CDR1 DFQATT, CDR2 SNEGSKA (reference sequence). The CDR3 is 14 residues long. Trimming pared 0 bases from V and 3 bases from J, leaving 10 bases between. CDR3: CSARDNSPTDTQYF. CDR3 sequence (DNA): TGCAGTGCTAGAGATAACTCTCCTACAGATACGCAGTATTTT.

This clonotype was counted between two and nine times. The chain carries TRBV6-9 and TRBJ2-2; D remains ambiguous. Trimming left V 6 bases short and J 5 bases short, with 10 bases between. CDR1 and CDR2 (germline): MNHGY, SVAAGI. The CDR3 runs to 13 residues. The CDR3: CASRHPLTGELFF. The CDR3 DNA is TGTGCCAGCAGGCACCCACTAACCGGGGAGCTGTTTTTT.

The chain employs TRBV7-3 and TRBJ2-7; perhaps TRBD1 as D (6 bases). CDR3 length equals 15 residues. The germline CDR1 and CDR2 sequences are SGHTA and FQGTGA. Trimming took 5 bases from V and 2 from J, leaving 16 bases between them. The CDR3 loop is CASSHRQVQTYEQYF. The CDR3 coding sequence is TGTGCCAGCAGCCACAGACAGGTACAGACCTACGAGCAGTACTTC. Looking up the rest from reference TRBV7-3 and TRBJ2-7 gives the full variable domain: GAGVSQTPSNKVTEKGKYVELRCDPISGHTALYWYRQSLGQGPEFLIYFQGTGAADDSGLPNDRFFAVRPEGSVSTLKIQRTERGDSAVYLCASSHRQVQTYEQYFGPGTRLTVT.

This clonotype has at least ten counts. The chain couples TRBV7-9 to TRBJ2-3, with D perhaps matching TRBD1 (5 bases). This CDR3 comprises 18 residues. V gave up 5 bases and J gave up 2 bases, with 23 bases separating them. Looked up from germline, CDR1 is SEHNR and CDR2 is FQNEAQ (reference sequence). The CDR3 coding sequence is TGTGCCAGCAGCCCACCGCGCGACAGACCCTTCTTCACAGATACGCAGTATTTT. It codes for CASSPPRDRPFFTDTQYF.

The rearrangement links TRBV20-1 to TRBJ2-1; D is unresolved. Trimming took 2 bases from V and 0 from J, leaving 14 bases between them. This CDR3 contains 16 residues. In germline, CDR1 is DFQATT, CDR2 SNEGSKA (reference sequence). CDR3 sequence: CSARSSGQSSYNEQFF. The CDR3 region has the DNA TGCAGTGCTAGATCTAGTGGCCAAAGCTCCTACAATGAGCAGTTCTTC.

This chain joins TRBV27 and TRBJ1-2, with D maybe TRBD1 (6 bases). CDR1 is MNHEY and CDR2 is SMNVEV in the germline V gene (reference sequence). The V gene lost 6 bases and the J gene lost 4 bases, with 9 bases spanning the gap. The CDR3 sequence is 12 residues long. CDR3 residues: CASRTGLYGYTF. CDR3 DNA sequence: TGTGCCAGCAGAACAGGGCTCTATGGCTACACCTTC.

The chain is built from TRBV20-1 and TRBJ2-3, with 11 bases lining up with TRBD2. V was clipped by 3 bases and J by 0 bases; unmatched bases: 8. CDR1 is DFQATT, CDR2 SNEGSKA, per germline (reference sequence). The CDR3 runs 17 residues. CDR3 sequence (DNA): TGCAGTGCTAGGGCCTCGTGGACTAGCGGGAGCACAGATACGCAGTATTTT. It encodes CSARASWTSGSTDTQYF.

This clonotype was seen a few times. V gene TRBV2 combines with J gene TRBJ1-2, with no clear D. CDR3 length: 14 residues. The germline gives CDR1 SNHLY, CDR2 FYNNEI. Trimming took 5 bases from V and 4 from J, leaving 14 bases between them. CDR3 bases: TGTGCCAGCAGTTACAGAGGTTCGGGCTATGGCTACACCTTC. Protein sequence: CASSYRGSGYGYTF.

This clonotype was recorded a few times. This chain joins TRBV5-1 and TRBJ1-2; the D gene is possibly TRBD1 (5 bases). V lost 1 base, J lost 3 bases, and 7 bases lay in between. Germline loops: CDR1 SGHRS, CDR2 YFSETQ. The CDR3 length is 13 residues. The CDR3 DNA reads TGCGCCAGCAGCTTGCGGGGGGACTATGGCTACACCTTC. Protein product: CASSLRGDYGYTF.

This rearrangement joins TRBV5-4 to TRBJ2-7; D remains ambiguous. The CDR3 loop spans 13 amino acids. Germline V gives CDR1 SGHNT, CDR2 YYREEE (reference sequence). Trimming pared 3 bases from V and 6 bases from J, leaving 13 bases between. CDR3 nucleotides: TGTGCCAGCAGCTCCTCGGACCTGGGCGAGCAGTACTTC. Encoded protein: CASSSSDLGEQYF.